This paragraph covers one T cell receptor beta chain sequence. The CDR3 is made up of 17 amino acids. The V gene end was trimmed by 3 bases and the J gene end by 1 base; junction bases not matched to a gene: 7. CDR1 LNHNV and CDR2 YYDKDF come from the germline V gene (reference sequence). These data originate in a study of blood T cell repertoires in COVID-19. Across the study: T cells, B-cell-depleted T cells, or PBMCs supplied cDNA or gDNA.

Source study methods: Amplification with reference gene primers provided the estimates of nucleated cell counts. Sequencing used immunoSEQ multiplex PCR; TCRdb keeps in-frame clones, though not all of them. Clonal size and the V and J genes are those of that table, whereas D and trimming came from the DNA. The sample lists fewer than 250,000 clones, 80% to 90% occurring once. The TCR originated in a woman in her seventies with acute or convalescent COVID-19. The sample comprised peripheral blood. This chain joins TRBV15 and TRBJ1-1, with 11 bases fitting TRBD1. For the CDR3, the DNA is TGTGCCACCAGCAGGGTTGGGACAGGGGGACGGAACACTGAAGCTTTCTTT. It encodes CATSRVGTGGRNTEAFF.